The 24 T cell receptor beta chains presented below share a single source sample, sequenced in a study of CD8 T cells in ankylosing spondylitis. TCRdb independently ran MiXCR on the 5' RACE reads; one entry per CDR3 protein. The data show over 600,000 distinct CDR3 sequences, 15% to 20% seen once. Their antigens are not known. Study outcomes and limitations: Seven to nine highly homologous variants formed a TCR beta motif that appeared characteristic of ankylosing spondylitis blood.

Material for sequencing was blood, either unsorted or a sorted T cell fraction (not recorded which). These receptor sequences come from a male donor with ankylosing spondylitis.

This clonotype has only one observation. This sequence joins TRBV20-1 and TRBJ2-7; the D is unclear. The CDR3 loop spans 13 amino acids. Germline V gives CDR1 DFQATT, CDR2 SNEGSKA (reference sequence). Trimming took off 4 bases at V and 3 bases at J, with 13 bases between the two ends. The chain's CDR3 is CSAITRSNYEQYF. In nucleotides, the CDR3 is TGCAGTGCTATAACGAGATCAAACTACGAGCAGTACTTC.

The J gene is TRBJ1-1, the V gene TRBV19; D remains unclear. With 3 bases removed from V and 4 bases from J, the gap between germline ends came to 6 bases. Germline CDR1 and CDR2: LNHDA and SQIVND (reference sequence). The CDR3 contains 12 residues. In nucleotides, the CDR3 is TGTGCCAGTAGTATCGCCCCCACTGAAGCTTTCTTT. Translating it yields CASSIAPTEAFF.

The chain joins TRBV10-3 to TRBJ1-1; tentatively, D is TRBD1 (5 bases). The CDR3 has 16 amino acids. Between the trimmed V and J ends, which lost 0 bases and 2 bases, there was a span of 13 bases. The germline V gene encodes CDR1 ENHRY and CDR2 SYGVKD. CDR3 coding DNA: TGTGCCATCAGTGAGTCCCGGGACGGAACTAACACTGAAGCTTTCTTT. It encodes CAISESRDGTNTEAFF.

V usage is TRBV15 and J usage is TRBJ2-1, with 10 bases lining up with TRBD2. J gave up 5 bases and V 3 bases, and 7 bases lay outside the gene matches. Germline CDR1 is LNHNV and CDR2 is YYDKDF (reference sequence). The CDR3 length is 16 residues. As DNA, the CDR3 is TGTGCCACCAGCAGTACTCGAGCGGGAGGGGACAATGAGCAGTTCTTC. Translation: CATSSTRAGGDNEQFF. Based on the CDR3 plus reference TRBV15 and TRBJ2-1, the full variable domain is DAMVIQNPRYQVTQFGKPVTLSCSQTLNHNVMYWYQQKSSQAPKLLFHYYDKDFNNEADTPDNFQSRRPNTSFCFLDIRSPGLGDTAMYLCATSSTRAGGDNEQFFGPGTRLTVL.

This clonotype was seen a few times. For the CDR3, the DNA is TGTGCCAGCAGCTTGTCCGGCAGTACTAACTATGGCTACACCTTC. Its translation: CASSLSGSTNYGYTF. The chain employs TRBV5-6 and TRBJ1-2, with no clear D. The CDR3 runs 15 residues. With 1 base removed from V and 0 bases from J, the gap between germline ends came to 10 bases. Germline V gene sequence: CDR1 SGHDT, CDR2 YYEEEE.

The V and J genes are TRBV3-1 and TRBJ2-7; 9 positions agree with TRBD1. Germline CDR1 LGHDT, CDR2 YNNKEL (reference sequence). The CDR3 has 13 residues. With V trimmed by 11 bases and J by 3 bases, 8 bases remained unmatched. CDR3 DNA sequence: TGTGCCGCCGGGACAGGGCCCCTCTACGAGCAGTACTTC. It codes for CAAGTGPLYEQYF.

The chain employs TRBV7-9 and TRBJ2-7; no clear D. V was shortened by 4 bases and J by 3 bases, with 10 bases between the two germline ends. Germline V gene lookup returns CDR1 SEHNR and CDR2 FQNEAQ (reference sequence). The CDR3 has 13 amino acids. CDR3: CASSSPGYYEQYF. CDR3 sequence (DNA): TGTGCCAGCAGCTCTCCTGGATACTACGAGCAGTACTTC.

This clonotype was detected a few times. This chain connects TRBV20-1 to TRBJ2-3, with D possibly TRBD2 on 6 matching bases. The germline CDR1 and CDR2 sequences are DFQATT and SNEGSKA (reference sequence). The V gene lost 1 base and the J gene lost 2 bases, with 10 bases spanning the gap. The CDR3 is made up of 14 amino acids. In DNA form, the CDR3 reads TGCAGTGCTAGAGCTGGCGGGGCCACAGATACGCAGTATTTT. This translates into CSARAGGATDTQYF.

This clonotype turned up a few times. The rearrangement uses TRBV20-1 and TRBJ1-5; 8 bases are a match to TRBD1. The CDR3 runs to 12 residues. Germline-derived CDR1 and CDR2 are DFQATT and SNEGSKA (reference sequence). Trimming removed 4 bases from V and 9 bases from J; junction bases left unmatched: 5. CDR3 sequence reads: CSAKQGGWPQHF. CDR3 nucleotides: TGCAGTGCTAAACAGGGGGGGTGGCCCCAGCATTTT.

This clonotype was detected ten times or more. This chain joins TRBV4-3 and TRBJ2-7; TRBD1 matches 8 bases. Germline CDR1 LGHNA, CDR2 YSLEER. The CDR3 length is 16 residues. The trim removed 0 bases at V and 3 bases at J, leaving 7 bases unmatched. The CDR3 loop reads CASSQDRGTGNYEQYF. CDR3 in DNA: TGCGCCAGCAGCCAAGATCGTGGGACAGGTAACTACGAGCAGTACTTC.

This clonotype was seen more than once but under ten times. J is TRBJ2-3 and V is TRBV20-1, with 10 nucleotides matching TRBD2. The CDR3 sequence is 15 residues long. After removal of 2 bases from V and 10 bases from J, the junction contained 12 bases not matched to a gene. Germline V gene sequence: CDR1 DFQATT, CDR2 SNEGSKA (reference sequence). CDR3: CSARQGSGGLSAQYF. The CDR3 region has the DNA TGCAGTGCTAGACAGGGTAGCGGGGGGCTTAGTGCGCAGTATTTT.

This clonotype turned up a few times. The CDR3 nucleotides are TGTGCCAGCAGTCCGGACCTGTCCAGGTACAATGAGCAGTTCTTC. This sequence encodes CASSPDLSRYNEQFF. The chain couples TRBV6-1 to TRBJ2-1; D gene uncertain. Germline assignment: CDR1 MNHNS and CDR2 SASEGT. Trimming removed 5 bases at V and 4 bases at J, with 15 bases between. The CDR3 has 15 residues.

The chain employs TRBV7-9 and TRBJ1-4, with 11 nucleotides matching TRBD1. J lost 5 bases, V lost 5 bases, and 10 bases had no gene match. Germline V gene data show CDR1 as SEHNR and CDR2 as FQNEAQ (reference sequence). The CDR3 sequence is 17 residues long. The CDR3 DNA is TGTGCCAGCAGCCCTCCTACGGACAGGGGGCTCAATGAAAAACTGTTTTTT. Its protein is CASSPPTDRGLNEKLFF.

This chain links TRBV12-3 or TRBV12-4 with TRBJ2-2; tentatively, D is TRBD2 (7 bases). This CDR3 has 16 amino acids. V lost 5 bases, J lost 5 bases, and 18 bases lay in between. CDR3: CASSAVGAGDTGELFF. The CDR3 bases are TGTGCCAGCAGTGCCGTGGGGGCGGGGGATACCGGGGAGCTGTTTTTT.

This sequence joins TRBV25-1 and TRBJ2-1; a weak D match, TRBD2 (6 bases). V was clipped by 1 base and J by 7 bases, with 26 bases between them. The CDR3 is 19 residues long. The germline V gene encodes CDR1 MGHDK and CDR2 SYGVNS. The chain's CDR3 is CASSEFEGRPSQGANEQFF. CDR3 in DNA: TGTGCCAGCAGTGAATTCGAGGGGAGGCCCTCGCAGGGCGCTAATGAGCAGTTCTTC.

The chain links TRBV9 to TRBJ2-1, with TRBD2 identical over 9 bases. V was pared by 3 bases and J by 15 bases, with 16 bases of the junction left unmatched. This CDR3 has 15 residues. In germline, CDR1 is SGDLS, CDR2 YYNGEE. CDR3 sequence: CASSADGLAGSRGFF. For the CDR3, the DNA is TGTGCCAGCAGCGCCGATGGGCTAGCGGGATCCCGTGGGTTCTTC. The variable domain in full, with the rest retrieved from reference TRBV9 and TRBJ2-1, is DSGVTQTPKHLITATGQRVTLRCSPRSGDLSVYWYQQSLDQGLQFLIQYYNGEERAKGNILERFSAQQFPDLHSELNLSSLELGDSALYFCASSADGLAGSRGFFGPGTRLTVL.

V gene TRBV5-6 combines with J gene TRBJ1-6; tentative D call: TRBD1 (6 bases). The CDR3 runs to 17 residues. Trimming shortened V by 5 bases and J by 1 base, and 16 bases separated the two germline ends. Germline CDR1 is SGHDT and CDR2 is YYEEEE. As DNA, the CDR3 is TGTGCCAGCAGTCAACAGGGCCCAGGGTCCTATAATTCACCCCTCCACTTT. As protein: CASSQQGPGSYNSPLHF. Full variable domain (outside the CDR3, taken from reference TRBV5-6 and TRBJ1-6): DAGVTQSPTHLIKTRGQQVTLRCSPKSGHDTVSWYQQALGQGPQFIFQYYEEEERQRGNFPDRFSGHQFPNYSSELNVNALLLGDSALYLCASSQQGPGSYNSPLHFGNGTRLTVT.

This clonotype was found a few times. The genes are TRBV5-1 and TRBJ2-3; D gene unclear. The germline V and J ends were trimmed by 4 bases and 0 bases, with 6 bases remaining between them. CDR3 length: 13 amino acids. Per germline, CDR1 SGHRS and CDR2 YFSETQ. The CDR3 region is CASSTPSTDTQYF. The CDR3 DNA reads TGCGCCAGCAGCACCCCTAGCACAGATACGCAGTATTTT.

The V call is TRBV29-1, the J call TRBJ2-1; 12 bases are shared with TRBD2. Germline values: CDR1 SQVTM, CDR2 ANQGSEA. With 3 bases clipped from V and 8 bases from J, the junction kept 8 bases outside the gene matches. This CDR3 contains 15 residues. The CDR3 protein is CSVDGLPSGRDEQFF. The CDR3 nucleotides read TGCAGCGTTGACGGGTTGCCTAGCGGGAGGGATGAGCAGTTCTTC.

This chain connects TRBV2 to TRBJ2-7; D remains ambiguous. Trimming left V 4 bases short and J 4 bases short, with 20 bases between. From germline, CDR1 is SNHLY and CDR2 FYNNEI. The CDR3 totals 16 residues. CDR3 DNA: TGTGCCAGCAGTGTTGATCGCACAACCTCAAATTACGAGCAGTACTTC. Translating it yields CASSVDRTTSNYEQYF.

The chain carries TRBV27 and TRBJ1-2; D not resolved. The CDR3 totals 15 residues. Germline CDR1 reads MNHEY; CDR2 reads SMNVEV (reference sequence). Trimming stripped 6 bases from V and 0 bases from J, with 14 bases between. CDR3 region: CASRLKQDPNYGYTF. CDR3 nucleotides: TGTGCCAGCAGACTTAAACAAGACCCTAACTATGGCTACACCTTC.

This chain joins TRBV28 and TRBJ2-3, with TRBD2 identical over 10 bases. The J segment lost 7 bases and the V segment lost 5 bases, leaving 15 bases of the junction unmatched. Germline CDR1 is MDHEN and CDR2 is SYDVKM. The CDR3 has 17 amino acids. In nucleotides, the CDR3 is TGTGCCAGCAGTCGACGACCCGCAGCGGGAGGGGGGTATACGCAGTATTTT. It codes for CASSRRPAAGGGYTQYF.

This clonotype was counted between two and nine times. The chain employs TRBV9 and TRBJ2-4; D remains ambiguous. This CDR3 spans 16 amino acids. Germline-derived CDR1 and CDR2 are SGDLS and YYNGEE. The V end was cut by 0 bases, the J end by 0 bases, with 10 bases between. CDR3 sequence: CASSVGNLKAKNIQYF. The CDR3 DNA reads TGTGCCAGCAGCGTAGGAAATTTGAAAGCCAAAAACATTCAGTACTTC.

This chain links TRBV5-1 with TRBJ2-3, with D uncertain. CDR1 is SGHRS, CDR2 YFSETQ, per germline. The CDR3 sequence is 14 residues long. V dropped 0 bases and J dropped 2 bases, with 7 bases sitting between them. The CDR3 sequence is CASSLESPTDTQYF. CDR3 nucleotide sequence: TGCGCCAGCAGCTTGGAGTCCCCCACAGATACGCAGTATTTT. Variable domain in full (rest from reference TRBV5-1 and TRBJ2-3): KAGVTQTPRYLIKTRGQQVTLSCSPISGHRSVSWYQQTPGQGLQFLFEYFSETQRNKGNFPGRFSGRQFSNSRSEMNVSTLELGDSALYLCASSLESPTDTQYFGPGTRLTVL.